These 7 T cell receptor beta chains originate from one sample sequenced in a study of T cell repertoires in cytomegalovirus infection. TCRdb re-called the reads with MiXCR, one entry per CDR3 protein. The data contain about 350,000 distinct CDR3 sequences, roughly 36% of them singletons. No antigens are known for them. The material sequenced was cultured PBMCs, taken from culture after CMV antigen stimulation. These receptors were obtained from a human donor in good health (CMV status not recorded). Some clones in this sample may be carry-over from other donors' samples.

This clonotype was seen a few times. The chain recombines TRBV9 with TRBJ2-1, with D hard to call. V lost 0 bases and J 1 base, leaving 11 bases between the germline ends. Germline V gene data show CDR1 as SGDLS and CDR2 as YYNGEE. The CDR3 runs 16 residues. The CDR3 sequence is CASSVEWAASYNEQFF. CDR3 sequence (DNA): TGTGCCAGCAGCGTAGAATGGGCGGCTTCCTACAATGAGCAGTTCTTC. The full variable domain, its missing parts supplied by reference TRBV9 and TRBJ2-1, is DSGVTQTPKHLITATGQRVTLRCSPRSGDLSVYWYQQSLDQGLQFLIQYYNGEERAKGNILERFSAQQFPDLHSELNLSSLELGDSALYFCASSVEWAASYNEQFFGPGTRLTVL.

This clonotype was recorded once. The chain links TRBV24-1 to TRBJ2-1; 9 bases line up with TRBD2. In germline, CDR1 is KGHDR, CDR2 SFDVKD. The CDR3 length is 16 residues. Germline trimming cut 0 bases from V and 3 bases from J; bases unmatched to any gene: 2. CDR3 region: CATSDLQLAGYNEQFF. The DNA of the CDR3 is TGTGCCACCAGTGATTTGCAACTAGCGGGCTACAATGAGCAGTTCTTC.

The chain uses TRBV2 and TRBJ1-1; D unresolved. Trimming removed 7 bases from V and 1 base from J, with 16 bases in between. Germline-derived CDR1 and CDR2 are SNHLY and FYNNEI. The CDR3 is 15 amino acids. CDR3 sequence reads: CASTQMGRKNTEAFF. DNA of the CDR3: TGTGCCAGCACCCAAATGGGGAGAAAGAACACTGAAGCTTTCTTT.

The genes are TRBV6-2 or TRBV6-3 and TRBJ2-7; no reliable D call. Trimming took 1 base from V and 0 from J, leaving 13 bases between them. The germline V gene encodes CDR1 MNHEY and CDR2 SVGEGT. The CDR3 sequence is 16 residues long. The DNA of the CDR3 is TGTGCCAGCAGTTACTTATCTCTGGGCGTCTCCTACGAGCAGTACGTC. This gives the protein CASSYLSLGVSYEQYV.

The V gene is TRBV7-6, the J gene TRBJ1-1; D remains unclear. Germline V gene data show CDR1 as SGHVS and CDR2 as FNYEAQ. V lost 2 bases, J lost 4 bases, and 11 bases lay in between. The CDR3 has 14 amino acids. This CDR3 is CASSLRELTTEAFF. The CDR3 coding sequence is TGTGCCAGCAGCTTACGGGAGTTAACCACTGAAGCTTTCTTT.

The chain joins TRBV20-1 to TRBJ1-1; TRBD1 might be the D (5 bases). Between the trimmed V and J ends, which lost 3 bases and 3 bases, there was a span of 8 bases. The CDR3 extends over 12 amino acids. Germline CDR1 is DFQATT and CDR2 is SNEGSKA (reference sequence). CDR3 residues: CSASRVDTEAFF. The CDR3 DNA is TGCAGTGCTAGCAGGGTGGACACTGAAGCTTTCTTT.

This clonotype was seen more than once but under ten times. The chain recombines TRBV12-3 or TRBV12-4 with TRBJ2-1; D gene unclear. The CDR3 is made up of 14 amino acids. Deletions cut 3 bases from V and 10 bases from J, with 16 bases between. CDR3 DNA sequence: TGTGCCAGCAGTTTGATGGGCGCGCGTGGGGAGCAGTTCTTC. Residues: CASSLMGARGEQFF.